These 2 T cell receptor beta chains were sequenced from one sample in a study of blood T cell repertoires in COVID-19. Profiled with immunoSEQ multiplex PCR; TCRdb holds only in-frame clones, not every one. The profile shows approximately 100,000 clones, about nine tenths of them singletons. Sequencing was done on a sample of peripheral blood. The receptors originated from a man over 45 with acute or convalescent COVID-19.

The V call is TRBV29-1, the J call TRBJ2-1; tentatively, D is TRBD2 (5 bases). Trimming removed 6 bases from V and 7 bases from J, with 13 bases in between. Per the germline V gene, CDR1 is SQVTM and CDR2 is ANQGSEA. The CDR3 is made up of 12 amino acids. CDR3 in amino acids: CSVGDPQNEQFF. DNA for the CDR3: TGCAGCGTGGGAGACCCTCAGAATGAGCAGTTCTTC.

CDR3 loop: CASSIDRKAMRETQYF. The DNA for the CDR3 is TGTGCCAGTAGTATAGATCGTAAAGCCATGCGAGAGACCCAGTACTTC. The chain couples TRBV19 to TRBJ2-5; no reliable D call. V was clipped by 0 bases and J by 4 bases, with 15 bases between them. The CDR3 runs to 16 residues. Germline CDR1 and CDR2: LNHDA and SQIVND (reference sequence). The whole variable domain, remainder taken from reference TRBV19 and TRBJ2-5, is DGGITQSPKYLFRKEGQNVTLSCEQNLNHDAMYWYRQDPGQGLRLIYYSQIVNDFQKGDIAEGYSVSREKKESFPLTVTSAQKNPTAFYLCASSIDRKAMRETQYFGPGTRLLVL.